This T cell receptor (beta chain) was identified in a study of T cells after yellow fever vaccination. This clonotype appeared many times. With V trimmed by 2 bases and J by 3 bases, 3 bases remained unmatched. This CDR3 is built from 15 residues. Germline lookup yields CDR1 SGHNT and CDR2 YYREEE (reference sequence). Each CDR3 protein gets one entry after TCRdb re-called the 5' RACE reads with MiXCR. The sample has 60,000 to 75,000 distinct CDR3 sequences; over 6% are singletons. The material sequenced was CD8+ T cells sorted from PBMCs, taken around 45 days after the first yellow fever vaccination. V gene TRBV5-4 combines with J gene TRBJ2-2; 8 positions agree with TRBD2. The source is a man aged 18 to 30 who received the YFV17D yellow fever vaccine. The CDR3 DNA follows: TGTGCCAGCAGCTTCGGGGGGGCGGACACCGGGGAGCTGTTTTTT. Amino acid sequence: CASSFGGADTGELFF. Drawing the rest from reference TRBV5-4 and TRBJ2-2, the complete variable domain is ETGVTQSPTHLIKTRGQQVTLRCSSQSGHNTVSWYQQALGQGPQFIFQYYREEENGRGNFPPRFSGLQFPNYSSELNVNALELDDSALYLCASSFGGADTGELFFGEGSRLTVL.